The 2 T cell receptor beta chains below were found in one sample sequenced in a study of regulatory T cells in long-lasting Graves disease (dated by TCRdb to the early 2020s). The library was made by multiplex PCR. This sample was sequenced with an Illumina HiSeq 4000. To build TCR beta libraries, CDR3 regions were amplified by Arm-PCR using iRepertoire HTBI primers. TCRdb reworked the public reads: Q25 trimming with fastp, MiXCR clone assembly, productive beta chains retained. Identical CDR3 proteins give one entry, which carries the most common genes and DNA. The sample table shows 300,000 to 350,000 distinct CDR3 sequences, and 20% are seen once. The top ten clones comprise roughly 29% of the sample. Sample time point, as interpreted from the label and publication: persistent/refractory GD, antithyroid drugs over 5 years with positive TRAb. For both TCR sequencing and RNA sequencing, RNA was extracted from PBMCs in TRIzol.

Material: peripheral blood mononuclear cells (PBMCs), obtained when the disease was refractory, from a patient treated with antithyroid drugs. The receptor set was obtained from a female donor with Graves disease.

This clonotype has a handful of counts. DNA for the CDR3: TGCGCCAGCAGCCAATATTTGGGACAGGGGAATCAGCCCCAGCATTTT. Translating gives CASSQYLGQGNQPQHF. The chain carries TRBV4-1 and TRBJ1-5; 10 nucleotides line up with TRBD1. This CDR3 is 16 amino acids long. Germline CDR1 is MGHRA and CDR2 is YSYEKL. V lost 2 bases to trimming and J lost 4 bases; unmatched junction nucleotides: 5.

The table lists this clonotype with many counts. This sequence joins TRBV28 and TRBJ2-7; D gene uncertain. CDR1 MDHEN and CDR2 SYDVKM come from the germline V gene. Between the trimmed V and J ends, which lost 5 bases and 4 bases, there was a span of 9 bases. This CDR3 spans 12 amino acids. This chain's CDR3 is CASSRTPYEQYF. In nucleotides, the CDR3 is TGTGCCAGCAGTAGGACCCCTTACGAGCAGTACTTC.